A single T cell receptor beta chain is shown here with its context. This entry is derived from a study of technical replicates of blood from a handful of donors. TCRdb's table, derived via immunoSEQ multiplex PCR, lists solely in-frame clones and lacks some. The sample includes tens of thousands of clones, less than 98% seen only once; the top ten take more than 0.25%. The V and J ends lost 6 bases and 2 bases, in that order; junction bases with no gene match: 9. Germline CDR1 LNHDA, CDR2 SQIVND (reference sequence). The CDR3 has 16 amino acids. The sequencing sample was made of T cells isolated from PBMCs. The sequence was collected from a human donor in good health. The V call is TRBV19, the J call TRBJ1-4; 7 bases agree with TRBD1. The CDR3 loop reads CASSTPGGWTNEKLFF. CDR3 nucleotides: TGTGCCAGTAGCACCCCAGGGGGTTGGACTAATGAAAAACTGTTTTTT.